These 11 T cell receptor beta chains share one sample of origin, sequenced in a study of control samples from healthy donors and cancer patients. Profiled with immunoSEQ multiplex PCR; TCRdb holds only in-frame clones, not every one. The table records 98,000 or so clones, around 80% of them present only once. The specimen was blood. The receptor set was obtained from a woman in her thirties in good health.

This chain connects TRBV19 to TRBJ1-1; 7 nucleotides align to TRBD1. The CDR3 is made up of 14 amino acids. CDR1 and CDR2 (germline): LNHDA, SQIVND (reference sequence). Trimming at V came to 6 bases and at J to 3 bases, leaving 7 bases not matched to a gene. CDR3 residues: CASRRNDRDTEAFF. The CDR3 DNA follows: TGTGCCAGTAGGAGAAACGACAGGGACACTGAAGCTTTCTTT.

The CDR3 sequence: CASSQGVNIQYF. The DNA for the CDR3 is TGTGCTAGTTCACAAGGGGTAAACATTCAGTACTTC. The rearrangement uses TRBV12-5 and TRBJ2-4; D perhaps matches TRBD1 (5 bases). This CDR3 comprises 12 residues. The V and J ends lost 8 bases and 6 bases respectively, with 11 bases between them. CDR1 and CDR2 from the germline V gene are LGHNT and FRNRAP.

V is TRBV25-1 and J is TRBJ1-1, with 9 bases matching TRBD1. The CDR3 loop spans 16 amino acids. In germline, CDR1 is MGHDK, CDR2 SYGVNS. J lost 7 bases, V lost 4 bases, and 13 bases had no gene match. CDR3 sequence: CASSGMPGQGTGEAFF. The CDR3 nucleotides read TGTGCCAGCAGTGGGATGCCGGGACAGGGTACCGGTGAAGCTTTCTTT.

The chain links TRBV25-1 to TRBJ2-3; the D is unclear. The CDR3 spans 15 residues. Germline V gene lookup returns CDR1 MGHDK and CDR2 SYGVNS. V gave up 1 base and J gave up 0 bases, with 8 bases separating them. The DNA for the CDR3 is TGTGCCAGCAGTGAATCCCCCCATAGCACAGATACGCAGTATTTT. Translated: CASSESPHSTDTQYF.

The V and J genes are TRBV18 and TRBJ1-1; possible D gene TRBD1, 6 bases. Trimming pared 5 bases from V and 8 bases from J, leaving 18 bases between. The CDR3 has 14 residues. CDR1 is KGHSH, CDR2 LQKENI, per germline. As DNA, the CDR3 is TGTGCCAGCTCATCTCGGGACACCCGCTTGGAAGCTTTCTTT. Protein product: CASSSRDTRLEAFF.

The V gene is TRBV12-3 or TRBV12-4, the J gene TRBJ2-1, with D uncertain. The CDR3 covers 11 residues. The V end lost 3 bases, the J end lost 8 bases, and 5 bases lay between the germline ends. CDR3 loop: CASSFTHEQFF. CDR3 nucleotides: TGTGCCAGCAGTTTTACCCATGAGCAGTTCTTC.

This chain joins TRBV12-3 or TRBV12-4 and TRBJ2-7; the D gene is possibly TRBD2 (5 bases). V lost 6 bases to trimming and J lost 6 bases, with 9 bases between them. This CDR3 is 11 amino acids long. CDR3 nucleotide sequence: TGTGCCAGCAGGGGGAGCAGCGAGCAGTACTTC. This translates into CASRGSSEQYF.

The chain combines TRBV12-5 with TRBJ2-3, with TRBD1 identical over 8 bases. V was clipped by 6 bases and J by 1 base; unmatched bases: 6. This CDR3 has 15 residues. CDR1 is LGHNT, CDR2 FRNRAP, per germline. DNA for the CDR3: TGTGCTAGTGGCACACAGGGGGTGGGCACAGATACGCAGTATTTT. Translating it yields CASGTQGVGTDTQYF.

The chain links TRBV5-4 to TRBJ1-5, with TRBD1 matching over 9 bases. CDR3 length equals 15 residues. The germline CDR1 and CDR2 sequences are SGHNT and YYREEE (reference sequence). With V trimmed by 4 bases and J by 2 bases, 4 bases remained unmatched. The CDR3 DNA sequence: TGTGCCAGCAGCCCAGGGACAGGGCGCAATCAGCCCCAGCATTTT. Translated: CASSPGTGRNQPQHF.

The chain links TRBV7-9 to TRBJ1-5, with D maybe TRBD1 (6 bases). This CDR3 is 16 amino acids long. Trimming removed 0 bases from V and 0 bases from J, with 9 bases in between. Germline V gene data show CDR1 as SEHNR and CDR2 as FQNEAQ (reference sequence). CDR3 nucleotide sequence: TGTGCCAGCAGCTTAGCGTCAGGGGATAGCAATCAGCCCCAGCATTTT. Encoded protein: CASSLASGDSNQPQHF.

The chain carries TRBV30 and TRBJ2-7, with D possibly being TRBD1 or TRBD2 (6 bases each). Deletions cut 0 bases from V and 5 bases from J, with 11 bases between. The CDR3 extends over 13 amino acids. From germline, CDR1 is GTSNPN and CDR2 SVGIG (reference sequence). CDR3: CAWSVLAGDEQYF. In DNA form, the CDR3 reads TGTGCCTGGAGTGTACTAGCAGGGGACGAGCAGTACTTC.